The 28 T cell receptor beta chains presented below share a single source sample, sequenced in a study of blood T cell repertoires in COVID-19. Repertoires were generated with immunoSEQ multiplex PCR, while TCRdb's copy carries only in-frame clones and drops some. Among roughly 250,000 clones, around 86% were seen once, and the ten largest hold about 1.5%. Sequencing input: PBMCs or T cells enriched from blood (not recorded which). Every receptor here comes from a woman in her forties or fifties who had recovered from COVID-19.

V gene TRBV7-3 combines with J gene TRBJ2-5; D may be TRBD2 (5 bases). V lost 2 bases to trimming and J lost 5 bases, with 12 bases between them. Germline CDR1 and CDR2: SGHTA and FQGTGA. This CDR3 comprises 14 residues. CDR3 sequence: CASSLSGIEETQYF. The DNA for the CDR3 is TGTGCCAGCAGCTTATCCGGGATTGAGGAGACCCAGTACTTC.

This clone was seen just once. For the CDR3, the DNA is TGTGCCAGCAGTTCCCCCATGACTACCTACGAGCAGTACTTC. This encodes CASSSPMTTYEQYF. V is TRBV6-2 or TRBV6-3 and J is TRBJ2-7; a possible D gene is TRBD2 (5 bases). The CDR3 runs to 14 residues. Germline CDR1 reads MNHEY; CDR2 reads SVGEGT. Between the trimmed V and J ends, which lost 4 bases and 2 bases, there was a span of 12 bases.

In this sample, this clone turned up a few times. The chain combines TRBV18 with TRBJ2-7; TRBD1 agrees at 7 bases. Germline CDR1 reads KGHSH; CDR2 reads LQKENI. CDR3 length: 14 amino acids. V trimming: 2 bases; J trimming: 3 bases; junction bases outside the gene matches: 4. CDR3 amino acids: CASSPEGDSYEQYF. The CDR3 nucleotides read TGTGCCAGCTCACCAGAGGGGGACAGCTACGAGCAGTACTTC.

The rearrangement links TRBV28 to TRBJ2-3; 12 nucleotides match TRBD2. Germline-derived CDR1 and CDR2 are MDHEN and SYDVKM. Unmatched junction bases numbered 11, after V lost 4 bases and J lost 3 bases. The CDR3 is made up of 18 amino acids. The CDR3 DNA reads as TGTGCCAGCAGTTCCCTAACACCGACTAGCGGGGGTACAGATACGCAGTATTTT. It codes for CASSSLTPTSGGTDTQYF.

The chain joins TRBV2 to TRBJ2-7; D may be TRBD2 (6 bases). V lost 7 bases and J lost 6, with 16 bases in between. This CDR3 has 13 amino acids. CDR1 and CDR2 from the germline V gene are SNHLY and FYNNEI. The CDR3 DNA is TGTGCCAGCAAAACTAGCATTGTCACCGAGCAGTACTTC. The encoded protein is CASKTSIVTEQYF.

This clone has only one observation. V is TRBV5-1 and J is TRBJ2-6, with 10 bases identical to TRBD1. The CDR3 is made up of 16 amino acids. CDR1 is SGHRS, CDR2 YFSETQ, per germline. V lost 6 bases, J lost 1 base, and 4 bases stayed unmatched. CDR3 in DNA: TGCGCCAGCACCCGGGACAGGGGATCTGGGGCCAACGTCCTGACTTTC. Translation: CASTRDRGSGANVLTF.

This clone was detected only once. The chain couples TRBV29-1 to TRBJ1-1, with TRBD1 as a possible D gene (5 bases). CDR3 length equals 13 residues. The V end lost 3 bases, the J end lost 0 bases, and 8 bases lay between the germline ends. Germline V lookup: CDR1 SQVTM, CDR2 ANQGSEA. The CDR3 loop reads CSVERQLNTEAFF. In DNA, the CDR3 is TGCAGCGTTGAGAGACAGTTGAACACTGAAGCTTTCTTT.

J is TRBJ1-1 and V is TRBV24-1; 9 nucleotides line up with TRBD1. Germline CDR1 is KGHDR and CDR2 is SFDVKD. This CDR3 region has 15 residues. Germline trimming cut 4 bases from V and 3 bases from J; bases unmatched to any gene: 5. The CDR3 region has the DNA TGTGCCACCAGTGACCCGAGACAGGGGGACACTGAAGCTTTCTTT. The encoded protein is CATSDPRQGDTEAFF.

J is TRBJ1-1 and V is TRBV20-1; D not resolved. Germline CDR1 reads DFQATT; CDR2 reads SNEGSKA (reference sequence). The CDR3 runs 11 residues. Trimming took 6 bases from V and 2 from J, leaving 7 bases between them. CDR3 in amino acids: CSARQNTEAFF. CDR3 coding DNA: TGCAGTGCACGACAAAACACTGAAGCTTTCTTT.

This rearrangement joins TRBV5-4 to TRBJ2-5; 8 bases map to TRBD2. Germline assignment: CDR1 SGHNT and CDR2 YYREEE (reference sequence). Losses at the gene ends were 4 bases for V and 2 bases for J; bases not matched to a gene: 13. This CDR3 spans 17 amino acids. CDR3 coding DNA: TGTGCCAGCAGCACGGGGGGGACGGGGCCATATCAAGAGACCCAGTACTTC. Translating it yields CASSTGGTGPYQETQYF.

The chain couples TRBV7-9 to TRBJ1-2; a weak D match, TRBD1 (5 bases). Germline values: CDR1 SEHNR, CDR2 FQNEAQ (reference sequence). Trimming shortened V by 4 bases and J by 8 bases, and 14 bases separated the two germline ends. The CDR3 is made up of 13 amino acids. For the CDR3, the DNA is TGTGCCAGCAGCTCAGACAGCCCTCTCGGCTACACCTTC. As protein: CASSSDSPLGYTF.

The chain recombines TRBV7-2 with TRBJ1-5, with 9 bases that match TRBD1. The CDR3 is 17 amino acids. The junction had 10 bases not matched to a gene; V was cut back by 0 bases and J by 7 bases. Germline CDR1 is SGHTA and CDR2 is FQGNSA. This CDR3 reads CASSLALMDRGYQPQHF. The CDR3 nucleotides are TGTGCCAGCAGCTTAGCGTTGATGGACAGGGGTTACCAGCCCCAGCATTTT.

This clone has just a few counts. The CDR3, as DNA: TGTGCCAGCAGCCGGGAGGGGCAGACTGGCGAGCAGTACTTC. Amino acid sequence: CASSREGQTGEQYF. The rearrangement links TRBV3-1 (or the pseudogene TRBV3-2) to TRBJ2-7; 7 bases map to TRBD2. The ends lost 4 bases at V and 6 bases at J; junction bases unmatched: 9. The CDR3 consists of 14 residues. Germline V gene lookup returns CDR1 LGHDT and CDR2 YNNKEL (reference sequence).

The gene calls are TRBV3-1 (or the pseudogene TRBV3-2) and TRBJ2-7; D is possibly TRBD2 (6 bases). The CDR3 has 13 residues. Germline assignment: CDR1 LGHDT and CDR2 YNNKEL (reference sequence). The V and J ends lost 5 bases and 0 bases respectively, with 8 bases between them. DNA for the CDR3: TGTGCCAGCAGCAAGGGACTCTCCTACGAGCAGTACTTC. It translates to CASSKGLSYEQYF.

The chain has TRBV28 and TRBJ1-6; no firm D call. In germline, CDR1 is MDHEN, CDR2 SYDVKM. Trimming cost V 8 bases and J 4 bases, with 9 bases left between them. The CDR3 extends over 13 amino acids. CDR3 amino acids: CASSDSYNSPLHF. As DNA, the CDR3 is TGTGCCAGCTCTGACTCTTATAATTCACCCCTCCACTTT.

This clone was detected only a few times. This chain connects TRBV28 to TRBJ2-7; D not resolved. Germline V gene lookup returns CDR1 MDHEN and CDR2 SYDVKM. CDR3 length: 13 residues. Trimming pared 3 bases from V and 0 bases from J, leaving 6 bases between. The CDR3 here is CASSLYFSYEQYF. In nucleotides, the CDR3 is TGTGCCAGCAGTTTGTACTTCTCCTACGAGCAGTACTTC.

The CDR3: CASSDSGDSNQPQHF. The CDR3 DNA sequence: TGTGCCAGCTCAGATTCCGGGGATAGCAATCAGCCCCAGCATTTT. The chain employs TRBV18 and TRBJ1-5; D unclear. Between the trimmed V and J ends, which lost 5 bases and 0 bases, there was a span of 11 bases. Germline V gives CDR1 KGHSH, CDR2 LQKENI. This CDR3 spans 15 amino acids. The full variable domain, its missing parts supplied by reference TRBV18 and TRBJ1-5, is NAGVMQNPRHLVRRRGQEARLRCSPMKGHSHVYWYRQLPEEGLKFMVYLQKENIIDESGMPKERFSAEFPKEGPSILRIQQVVRGDSAAYFCASSDSGDSNQPQHFGDGTRLSIL.

The chain combines TRBV29-1 with TRBJ1-1, with 9 bases matching TRBD1. The CDR3 length is 11 residues. The ends lost 8 bases at V and 6 bases at J; junction bases unmatched: 4. Germline V gene lookup returns CDR1 SQVTM and CDR2 ANQGSEA. The CDR3 is CSYWTGAEAFF. The CDR3 DNA follows: TGCAGCTACTGGACAGGGGCTGAAGCTTTCTTT. Combining the CDR3 with reference TRBV29-1 and TRBJ1-1 gives the whole variable domain SAVISQKPSRDICQRGTSLTIQCQVDSQVTMMFWYRQQPGQSLTLIATANQGSEATYESGFVIDKFPISRPNLTFSTLTVSNMSPEDSSIYLCSYWTGAEAFFGQGTRLTVV.

The genes are TRBV27 and TRBJ2-7; 7 nucleotides line up with TRBD2. Looked up from germline, CDR1 is MNHEY and CDR2 is SMNVEV (reference sequence). This CDR3 contains 14 residues. V was clipped by 3 bases and J by 4 bases; unmatched bases: 6. The CDR3 nucleotides are TGTGCCAGCAGTTTTCTGGTGGGAGGGTACGAGCAGTACTTC. This codes for CASSFLVGGYEQYF.

The chain is built from TRBV7-6 and TRBJ1-2; 9 bases align to TRBD1. Losses at the gene ends were 5 bases for V and 7 bases for J; bases not matched to a gene: 11. This CDR3 contains 15 residues. Germline V lookup: CDR1 SGHVS, CDR2 FNYEAQ. CDR3 DNA sequence: TGTGCCAGCAGCCCCTCCCGGGACAGGGTCATTGGCTACACCTTC. Its translation is CASSPSRDRVIGYTF.

This clone was recorded once. The V and J genes are TRBV2 and TRBJ2-2, with 7 bases identical to TRBD1. Germline V gene data show CDR1 as SNHLY and CDR2 as FYNNEI. The CDR3 contains 15 residues. Germline trimming cut 8 bases from V and 0 bases from J; bases unmatched to any gene: 6. CDR3 nucleotide sequence: TGTGCCAGCCGACAGGGACGCGCGAACACCGGGGAGCTGTTTTTT. Translation gives CASRQGRANTGELFF.

The chain carries TRBV29-1 and TRBJ2-3; TRBD2 might be the D (6 bases). The CDR3 totals 13 residues. Germline V gene sequence: CDR1 SQVTM, CDR2 ANQGSEA. Trimming took 7 bases from V and 2 from J, leaving 13 bases between them. Written as DNA, the CDR3 is TGCAGCGCCGGCGGACTAAACACAGATACGCAGTATTTT. Protein product: CSAGGLNTDTQYF.

The chain is built from TRBV10-2 and TRBJ2-5, with D perhaps matching TRBD1 (5 bases). Germline-derived CDR1 and CDR2 are WSHSY and SAAADI. Trimming removed 0 bases from V and 5 bases from J, with 10 bases in between. The CDR3 is made up of 14 amino acids. CDR3 nucleotide sequence: TGCGCCAGCAGTGAGTCGGGGCTAGGGGAGACCCAGTACTTC. Encoded protein: CASSESGLGETQYF.

This clone has just one count. This CDR3 reads CASSFTDPGQQNQPQHF. The CDR3 DNA is TGTGCCAGCAGCTTCACTGATCCGGGACAACAGAATCAGCCCCAGCATTTT. The V and J genes are TRBV5-6 and TRBJ1-5; TRBD1 might be the D (6 bases). Between the trimmed V and J ends, which lost 2 bases and 4 bases, there was a span of 19 bases. Germline V lookup: CDR1 SGHDT, CDR2 YYEEEE. There are 17 residues in the CDR3.

The rearrangement links TRBV5-4 to TRBJ1-1, with 7 positions matching TRBD1. CDR3 length: 16 residues. The ends lost 3 bases at V and 4 bases at J; junction bases unmatched: 12. CDR1 SGHNT and CDR2 YYREEE come from the germline V gene (reference sequence). CDR3 region: CASSYNNRGGGTEAFF. Written as DNA, the CDR3 is TGTGCCAGCAGCTATAATAACAGGGGAGGAGGCACTGAAGCTTTCTTT.

The rearrangement uses TRBV30 and TRBJ2-7; TRBD2 is a possible D gene (5 bases). V lost 1 base and J lost 7, with 11 bases in between. CDR3 size: 12 residues. Germline lookup yields CDR1 GTSNPN and CDR2 SVGIG (reference sequence). The CDR3 protein is CAWSEAKREQYF. CDR3 DNA: TGTGCCTGGAGTGAGGCAAAGCGGGAGCAGTACTTC.

The chain's CDR3 is CASSLSKASDTQYF. Here the CDR3 DNA reads TGTGCCAGCAGTTTATCAAAAGCATCAGATACGCAGTATTTT. V is TRBV27 and J is TRBJ2-3; D gene unclear. Deletions cut 0 bases from V and 4 bases from J, with 8 bases between. This CDR3 is built from 14 residues. Germline values: CDR1 MNHEY, CDR2 SMNVEV (reference sequence).

This clone appeared a single time. Germline is not matched at one junction end, which may reflect a read error. The chain links TRBV30 to TRBJ2-7, with D possibly matching TRBD2 (5 bases). Per germline, CDR1 GTSNPN and CDR2 SVGIG (reference sequence). The CDR3 sequence is 13 residues long. The CDR3 spells CAWSVDGRVSGCF. The CDR3 nucleotides read TGTGCCTGGAGTGTAGATGGGCGGGTTTCGGGGTGCTTC.